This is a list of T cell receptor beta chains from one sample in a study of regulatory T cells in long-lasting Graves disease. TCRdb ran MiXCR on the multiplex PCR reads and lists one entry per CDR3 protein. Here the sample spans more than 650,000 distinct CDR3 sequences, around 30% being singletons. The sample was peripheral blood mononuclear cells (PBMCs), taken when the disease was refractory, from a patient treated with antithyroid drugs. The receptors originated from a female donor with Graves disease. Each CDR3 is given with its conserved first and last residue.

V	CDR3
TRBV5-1	CASSPRDIWMNTEAFF
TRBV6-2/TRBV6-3	CASSYTRGTGSHNQPQHF
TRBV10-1	CASSERLDTGELFF
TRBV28	CASSLVANGNTIYF
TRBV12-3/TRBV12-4	CASRVGTAEKLFF
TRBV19	CASNQLGTENSPLHF
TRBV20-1	CSASVLAKQETQYF
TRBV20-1	CSARRLAGLSYNEQFF
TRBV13	CASSLGGTGLFYEQYF
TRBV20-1	CSATIPNRQFWGYTF